Listed below are T cell receptor beta chains from one sample, sequenced in a study of radiotherapy plus CTLA-4 blockade in lung cancer. The method was immunoSEQ multiplex PCR; TCRdb's version includes in-frame clones alone and lacks a portion of them. The table lists about 120,000 clones, about four fifths of them singletons. The material was peripheral blood, obtained from a patient treated with radiotherapy plus ipilimumab. The receptors shown here come from a human donor with non-small cell lung cancer that progressed on radiotherapy plus ipilimumab. Some clones in this sample may be carry-over from other donors' samples. Each CDR3 is given with its conserved first and last residue. Each record gives: V gene, J gene, D gene, clone size, CDR3 protein, CDR3 DNA. The D gene is left open where the match is weak. The listing skips clone size in some rows; elsewhere it reads once, few, many or a size class.

v_call: TRBV7-3
j_call: TRBJ2-3
d_call: -
clone_size: -
cdr3_aa: CASSPRGGDTQYF
cdr3_nt: TGTGCCAGCAGCCCAAGGGGTGGAGATACGCAGTATTTT

v_call: TRBV7-9
j_call: TRBJ1-1
d_call: -
clone_size: -
cdr3_aa: CASSLNTEAFF
cdr3_nt: TGTGCCAGCAGCCTCAACACTGAAGCTTTCTTT

v_call: TRBV7-9
j_call: TRBJ1-2
d_call: TRBD1
clone_size: -
cdr3_aa: CASSYIQGAEGGYTF
cdr3_nt: TGTGCCAGCAGTTACATACAGGGGGCCGAGGGTGGCTACACCTTC

v_call: TRBV9
j_call: TRBJ1-5
d_call: -
clone_size: -
cdr3_aa: CASSGSPNQPQHF
cdr3_nt: TGTGCCAGCAGCGGTTCCCCTAACCAGCCCCAGCATTTT

v_call: TRBV11-2
j_call: TRBJ2-7
d_call: TRBD1
clone_size: once
cdr3_aa: CASSLDYTGGHYEQYF
cdr3_nt: TGTGCCAGCAGCTTAGATTACACAGGGGGCCACTACGAGCAGTACTTC

v_call: TRBV6-4
j_call: TRBJ2-1
d_call: TRBD2
clone_size: medium-sized
cdr3_aa: CASSGTSGGANEQFF
cdr3_nt: TGTGCCAGCAGTGGAACTAGCGGGGGGGCTAATGAGCAGTTCTTC

v_call: TRBV19
j_call: TRBJ2-7
d_call: -
clone_size: -
cdr3_aa: CASSPRSSEQYF
cdr3_nt: TGTGCCAGTAGTCCACGGTCTTCCGAGCAGTACTTC

v_call: TRBV29-1
j_call: TRBJ1-3
d_call: -
clone_size: -
cdr3_aa: CSVEGVGGRSTIYF
cdr3_nt: TGCAGCGTTGAGGGGGTTGGGGGTCGGAGCACCATATATTTT

v_call: TRBV9
j_call: TRBJ1-3
d_call: TRBD1
clone_size: -
cdr3_aa: CASSVSGTGGNTIYF
cdr3_nt: TGTGCCAGCAGCGTCTCCGGGACAGGGGGAAACACCATATATTTT

v_call: TRBV7-2
j_call: TRBJ1-2
d_call: -
clone_size: once
cdr3_aa: CASSLRSTGLDGYTF
cdr3_nt: TGTGCCAGCAGCTTACGGTCCACAGGGTTGGATGGCTACACCTTC

v_call: TRBV15
j_call: TRBJ2-2
d_call: TRBD1
clone_size: -
cdr3_aa: CATSGRVPGGYTGELFF
cdr3_nt: TGTGCCACCAGCGGCCGGGTGCCAGGGGGCTACACCGGGGAGCTGTTTTTT

v_call: TRBV7-6
j_call: TRBJ2-6
d_call: TRBD1
clone_size: once
cdr3_aa: CASSPRQGDSGANVLTF
cdr3_nt: TGTGCCAGCAGCCCCCGACAGGGGGACTCTGGGGCCAACGTCCTGACTTTC

v_call: TRBV6-1
j_call: TRBJ1-1
d_call: TRBD1
clone_size: -
cdr3_aa: CASSSDRATEAFF
cdr3_nt: TGTGCCAGCAGTTCCGACAGGGCCACTGAAGCTTTCTTT

v_call: TRBV11-3
j_call: TRBJ1-5
d_call: TRBD1
clone_size: -
cdr3_aa: CASIPRGPTLRRGHQPQHF
cdr3_nt: TGTGCCAGCATCCCTAGGGGTCCAACCCTTCGTAGGGGGCATCAGCCCCAGCATTTT

v_call: TRBV15
j_call: TRBJ2-3
d_call: -
clone_size: -
cdr3_aa: CATRKGRATDTQYF
cdr3_nt: TGTGCCACCAGGAAGGGCAGGGCAACAGATACGCAGTATTTT

v_call: TRBV27
j_call: TRBJ2-5
d_call: -
clone_size: -
cdr3_aa: CASSVWGMKETQYF
cdr3_nt: TGTGCCAGCAGTGTTTGGGGGATGAAAGAGACCCAGTACTTC

v_call: TRBV18
j_call: TRBJ2-3
d_call: -
clone_size: -
cdr3_aa: CASSPPEKISTDTQYF
cdr3_nt: TGTGCCAGCTCACCACCGGAGAAAATTAGCACAGATACGCAGTATTTT

v_call: TRBV2
j_call: TRBJ2-5
d_call: TRBD2
clone_size: -
cdr3_aa: CASNPLLAGGLETQYF
cdr3_nt: TGTGCCAGCAACCCCCTACTAGCGGGGGGGCTGGAGACCCAGTACTTC

v_call: TRBV6-9
j_call: TRBJ2-1
d_call: TRBD1
clone_size: few
cdr3_aa: CASSGQGGSYNEQFF
cdr3_nt: TGTGCCAGCAGTGGACAGGGGGGCTCCTACAATGAGCAGTTCTTC

v_call: TRBV4-2
j_call: TRBJ2-2
d_call: -
clone_size: many
cdr3_aa: CASSQDFTGLNGELFF
cdr3_nt: TGTGCCAGCAGCCAAGATTTTACGGGCTTGAACGGGGAGCTGTTTTTT

v_call: TRBV4-1
j_call: TRBJ1-2
d_call: TRBD1
clone_size: -
cdr3_aa: CASSQTQGALYGYTF
cdr3_nt: TGCGCCAGCAGCCAAACACAGGGGGCCCTCTATGGCTACACCTTC

v_call: TRBV15
j_call: TRBJ1-3
d_call: -
clone_size: -
cdr3_aa: CATSRDTGSGNTIYF
cdr3_nt: TGTGCCACCAGCAGAGATACGGGGTCTGGAAACACCATATATTTT

v_call: TRBV2
j_call: TRBJ1-6
d_call: TRBD1
clone_size: few
cdr3_aa: CASRGQYNSPLHF
cdr3_nt: TGTGCCAGCAGGGGACAGTATAATTCACCCCTCCACTTT

v_call: TRBV7-8
j_call: TRBJ1-2
d_call: -
clone_size: -
cdr3_aa: CASSFQNYGYTF
cdr3_nt: TGTGCCAGCAGCTTCCAGAACTATGGCTACACCTTC

v_call: TRBV14
j_call: TRBJ1-4
d_call: -
clone_size: -
cdr3_aa: CASSRSENEKLFF
cdr3_nt: TGTGCCAGCTCCCGGAGTGAGAACGAAAAACTGTTTTTT

v_call: TRBV7-2
j_call: TRBJ2-3
d_call: -
clone_size: -
cdr3_aa: CASSSSPRGESADTQYF
cdr3_nt: TGTGCCAGCAGCTCATCCCCGAGGGGAGAATCAGCAGATACGCAGTATTTT

v_call: TRBV7-3
j_call: TRBJ2-3
d_call: TRBD2
clone_size: few
cdr3_aa: CASSLSAGGLDTQYF
cdr3_nt: TGTGCCAGCAGCTTAAGCGCGGGGGGGCTGGATACGCAGTATTTT

v_call: TRBV7-3
j_call: TRBJ2-2
d_call: TRBD2
clone_size: -
cdr3_aa: CASRGGLAGTGELFF
cdr3_nt: TGTGCCAGCAGGGGTGGACTAGCGGGGACCGGGGAGCTGTTTTTT

v_call: TRBV11-2
j_call: TRBJ1-2
d_call: -
clone_size: few
cdr3_aa: CASSLGGKGGYTF
cdr3_nt: TGTGCCAGCAGCTTAGGGGGGAAAGGGGGCTACACCTTC

v_call: TRBV18
j_call: TRBJ1-1
d_call: -
clone_size: -
cdr3_aa: CASSPRDTQGAFF
cdr3_nt: TGTGCCAGCTCACCGCGGGACACCCAAGGAGCTTTCTTT

v_call: TRBV6-5
j_call: TRBJ1-1
d_call: -
clone_size: -
cdr3_aa: CASSSHPAANTEAFF
cdr3_nt: TGTGCCAGCAGTTCTCATCCGGCCGCAAACACTGAAGCTTTCTTT

v_call: TRBV5-4
j_call: TRBJ2-7
d_call: TRBD1
clone_size: few
cdr3_aa: CASSRDSHYEQYF
cdr3_nt: TGTGCCAGCAGCCGGGACAGCCACTACGAGCAGTACTTC

v_call: TRBV7-9
j_call: TRBJ1-5
d_call: TRBD1
clone_size: -
cdr3_aa: CASSLEQGGNQPQHF
cdr3_nt: TGTGCCAGCAGCTTAGAACAGGGGGGTAATCAGCCCCAGCATTTT

v_call: TRBV5-1
j_call: TRBJ2-5
d_call: -
clone_size: -
cdr3_aa: CASSSTGRETQYF
cdr3_nt: TGCGCCAGCAGCTCAACAGGACGGGAGACCCAGTACTTC

v_call: TRBV5-6
j_call: TRBJ1-1
d_call: -
clone_size: -
cdr3_aa: CASSLAGKGSEAFF
cdr3_nt: TGTGCCAGCAGCTTGGCCGGCAAGGGGTCTGAAGCTTTCTTT

v_call: TRBV6-1
j_call: TRBJ1-5
d_call: TRBD1
clone_size: -
cdr3_aa: CATSDRGRYQPQHF
cdr3_nt: TGTGCCACCTCGGACAGGGGGCGTTATCAGCCCCAGCATTTT